This T cell receptor beta chain was sequenced for a study of OX40 agonist ivuxolimab in advanced cancers. Peripheral blood came from all dose cohorts at three timepoints. Unmatched junction bases numbered 8, after V lost 7 bases and J lost 2 bases. Germline CDR1 reads MNHNS; CDR2 reads SASEGT. The length of the CDR3 is 15 residues. Assay: immunoSEQ multiplex PCR; the TCRdb copy retains only in-frame clones and omits some. The table lists 100,000 to 120,000 clones, less than 95% of them singletons. This sample comprised CD4+ or CD8+ T cells sorted from blood, obtained in a trial of the OX40 agonist ivuxolimab. The source of this sequence is an adult with an advanced solid tumor such as melanoma, head and neck, liver or kidney cancer. This sequence joins TRBV6-1 and TRBJ2-1; 7 positions agree with TRBD1. CDR3 protein: CASTLTGLPYNEQFF. As DNA, the CDR3 is TGTGCCAGCACCCTGACAGGGTTGCCCTACAATGAGCAGTTCTTC.